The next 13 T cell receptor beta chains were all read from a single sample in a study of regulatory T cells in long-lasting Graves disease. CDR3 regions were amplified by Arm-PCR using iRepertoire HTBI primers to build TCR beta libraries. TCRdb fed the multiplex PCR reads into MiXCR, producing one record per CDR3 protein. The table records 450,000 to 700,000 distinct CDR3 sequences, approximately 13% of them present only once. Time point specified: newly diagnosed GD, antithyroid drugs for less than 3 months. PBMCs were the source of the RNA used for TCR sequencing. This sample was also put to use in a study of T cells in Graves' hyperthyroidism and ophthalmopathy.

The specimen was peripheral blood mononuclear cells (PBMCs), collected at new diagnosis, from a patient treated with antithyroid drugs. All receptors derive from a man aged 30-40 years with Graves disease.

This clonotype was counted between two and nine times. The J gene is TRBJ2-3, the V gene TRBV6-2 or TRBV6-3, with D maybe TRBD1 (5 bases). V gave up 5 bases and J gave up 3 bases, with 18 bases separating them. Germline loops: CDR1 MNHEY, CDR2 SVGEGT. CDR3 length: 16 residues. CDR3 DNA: TGTGCCAGCAGTGAAGGGGTCCGATCAAAGACAGATACGCAGTATTTT. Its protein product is CASSEGVRSKTDTQYF.

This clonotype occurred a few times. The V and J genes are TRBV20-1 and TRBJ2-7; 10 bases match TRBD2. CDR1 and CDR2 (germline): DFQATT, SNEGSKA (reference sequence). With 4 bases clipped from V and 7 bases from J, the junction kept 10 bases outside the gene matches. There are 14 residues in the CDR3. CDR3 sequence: CSAKKREGRWEQYF. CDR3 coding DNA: TGCAGTGCTAAGAAGCGGGAGGGCCGTTGGGAGCAGTACTTC.

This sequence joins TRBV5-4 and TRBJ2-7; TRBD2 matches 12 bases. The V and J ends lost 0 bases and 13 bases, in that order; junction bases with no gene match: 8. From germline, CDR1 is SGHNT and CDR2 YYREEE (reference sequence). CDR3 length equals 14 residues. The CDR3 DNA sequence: TGTGCCAGCAGCTTGGCGCTAGCGGGAGGGCCTGAATACTTC. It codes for CASSLALAGGPEYF.

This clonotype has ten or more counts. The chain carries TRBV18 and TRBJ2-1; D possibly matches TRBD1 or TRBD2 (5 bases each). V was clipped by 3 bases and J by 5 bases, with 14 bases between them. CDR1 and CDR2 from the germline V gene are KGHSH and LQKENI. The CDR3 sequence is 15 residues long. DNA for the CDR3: TGTGCCAGCTCACCCTTTGGGACGGGTCACAATGAGCAGTTCTTC. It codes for CASSPFGTGHNEQFF.

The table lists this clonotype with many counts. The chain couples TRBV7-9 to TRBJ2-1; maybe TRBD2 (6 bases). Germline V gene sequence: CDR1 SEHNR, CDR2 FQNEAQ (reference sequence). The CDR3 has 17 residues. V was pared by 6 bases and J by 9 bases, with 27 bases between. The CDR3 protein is CASSRSGGLSTTGEQFF. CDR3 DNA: TGTGCCAGCAGTCGTAGCGGCGGACTTTCAACTACGGGTGAGCAGTTCTTC.

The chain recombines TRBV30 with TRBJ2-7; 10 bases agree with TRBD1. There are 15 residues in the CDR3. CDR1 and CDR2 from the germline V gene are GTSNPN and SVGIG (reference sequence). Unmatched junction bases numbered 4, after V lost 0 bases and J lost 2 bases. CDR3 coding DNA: TGTGCCTGGAGTGTTACGGGGACAGGGGCCTACGAGCAGTACTTC. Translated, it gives CAWSVTGTGAYEQYF.

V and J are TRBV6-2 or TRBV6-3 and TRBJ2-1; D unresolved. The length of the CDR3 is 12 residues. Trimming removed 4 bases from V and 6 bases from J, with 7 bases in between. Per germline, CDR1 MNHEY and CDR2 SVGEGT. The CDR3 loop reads CASSSRFNEQFF. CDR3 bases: TGTGCCAGCAGTTCTCGCTTCAATGAGCAGTTCTTC.

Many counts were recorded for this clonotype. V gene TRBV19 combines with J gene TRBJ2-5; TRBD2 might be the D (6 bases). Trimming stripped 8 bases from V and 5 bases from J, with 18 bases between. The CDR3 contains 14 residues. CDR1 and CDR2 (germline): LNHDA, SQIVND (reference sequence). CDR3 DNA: TGTGCCAGTTCGGAGACTTATCGGGGGGAGACCCAGTACTTC. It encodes CASSETYRGETQYF.

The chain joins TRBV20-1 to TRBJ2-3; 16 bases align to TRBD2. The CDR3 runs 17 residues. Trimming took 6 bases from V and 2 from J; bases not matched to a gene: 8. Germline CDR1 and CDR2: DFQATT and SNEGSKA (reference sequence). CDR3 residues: CSAGGLAGGKFTDTQYF. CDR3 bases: TGCAGTGCAGGGGGACTAGCGGGAGGGAAATTCACAGATACGCAGTATTTT.

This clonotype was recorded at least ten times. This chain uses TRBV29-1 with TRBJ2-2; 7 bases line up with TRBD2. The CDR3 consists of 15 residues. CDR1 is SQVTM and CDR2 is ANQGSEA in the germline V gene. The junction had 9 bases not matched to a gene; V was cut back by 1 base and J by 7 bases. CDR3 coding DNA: TGCAGCGTTGAAGTGGACTCGGGAGGAGTCGGGGAGCTGTTTTTT. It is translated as CSVEVDSGGVGELFF.

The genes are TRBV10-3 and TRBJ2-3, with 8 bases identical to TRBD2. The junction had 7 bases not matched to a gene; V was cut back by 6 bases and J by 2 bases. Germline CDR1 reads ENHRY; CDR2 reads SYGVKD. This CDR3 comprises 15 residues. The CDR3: CAISNSGTATDTQYF. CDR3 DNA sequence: TGTGCCATCAGCAATAGCGGGACTGCCACAGATACGCAGTATTTT.

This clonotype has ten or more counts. The CDR3 reads CAISESGGGVFANYGYTF. CDR3 coding DNA: TGTGCCATCAGTGAGTCAGGAGGGGGTGTTTTCGCTAACTATGGCTACACCTTC. The chain recombines TRBV10-3 with TRBJ1-2; D perhaps matches TRBD1 (6 bases). Germline assignment: CDR1 ENHRY and CDR2 SYGVKD. The V end lost 0 bases, the J end lost 0 bases, and 17 bases lay between the germline ends. The CDR3 is made up of 18 amino acids.

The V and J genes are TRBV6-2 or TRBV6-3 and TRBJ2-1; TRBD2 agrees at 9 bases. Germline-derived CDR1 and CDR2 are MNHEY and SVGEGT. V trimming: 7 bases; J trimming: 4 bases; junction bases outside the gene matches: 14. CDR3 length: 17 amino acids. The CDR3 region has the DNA TGTGCCAGCACCGAGGCTAGCGGGACCGCCGCTTACAATGAGCAGTTCTTC. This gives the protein CASTEASGTAAYNEQFF.